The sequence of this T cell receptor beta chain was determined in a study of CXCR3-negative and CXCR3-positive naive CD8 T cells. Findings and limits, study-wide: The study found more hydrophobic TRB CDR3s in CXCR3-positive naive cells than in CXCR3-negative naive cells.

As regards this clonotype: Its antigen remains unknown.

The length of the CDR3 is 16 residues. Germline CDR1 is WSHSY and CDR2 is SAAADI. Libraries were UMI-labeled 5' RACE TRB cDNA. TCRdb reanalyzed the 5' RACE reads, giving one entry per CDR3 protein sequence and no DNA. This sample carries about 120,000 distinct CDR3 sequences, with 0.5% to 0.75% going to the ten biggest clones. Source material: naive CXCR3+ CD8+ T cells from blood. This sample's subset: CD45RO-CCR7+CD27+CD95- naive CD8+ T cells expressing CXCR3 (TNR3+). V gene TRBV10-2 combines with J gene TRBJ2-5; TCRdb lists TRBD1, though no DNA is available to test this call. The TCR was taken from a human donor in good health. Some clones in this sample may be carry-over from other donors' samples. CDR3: CASSEATGVEEETQYF.